These 29 T cell receptor beta chains share one sample of origin, sequenced in a study of shared clonotypes between healthy human individuals (dated by TCRdb to the early 2020s). CD8 naive samples consisted of CD45RO-negative cells that were positively selected for CCR7, yielding a CD45RA+CCR7+ population without TemRA cells. Libraries were made using the immunoSEQ multiplex PCR assay. What TCRdb holds here is the immuneACCESS table cut down to in-frame rearrangements. Part of the clones is not present; checked against another copy, under half of the missing clones reflect an unresolved V gene, and the others are unexplained. Present in this sample are under 1 million clones, 95% to 97% of which were seen just once. Of the sample, about 0.21% is held by the ten largest clones. The sample consisted of naive CD8+ T cells sorted from blood. The cell subset or site label of this sample denotes: CD45RA+CCR7+. These TCRs come from a man in his thirties or forties in good health.

This chain links TRBV18 with TRBJ2-5, with D uncertain. The germline V and J ends were trimmed by 4 bases and 0 bases, with 9 bases remaining between them. This CDR3 has 14 amino acids. CDR1 KGHSH and CDR2 LQKENI come from the germline V gene. This CDR3 reads CASSLNWDQETQYF. The CDR3 DNA reads TGTGCCAGCTCACTTAATTGGGACCAAGAGACCCAGTACTTC.

J is TRBJ2-7 and V is TRBV6-4; TRBD2 matches at 10 bases. The CDR3 spans 15 residues. V trimming: 5 bases; J trimming: 3 bases; junction bases outside the gene matches: 7. Germline assignment: CDR1 MRHNA and CDR2 SNTAGT. CDR3 DNA sequence: TGTGCCAGCAGTCTCCTAGCGGGAGCAGGCTACGAGCAGTACTTC. This sequence encodes CASSLLAGAGYEQYF.

The chain uses TRBV25-1 and TRBJ2-3; D perhaps matches TRBD2 (5 bases). CDR3 length: 17 residues. Germline CDR1 reads MGHDK; CDR2 reads SYGVNS. V shed 3 bases and J shed 3 bases, with 19 bases lying between them. CDR3 bases: TGTGCCAGCAGTGACCCACGAGAGGGCTGGATGACAGATACGCAGTATTTT. Translation: CASSDPREGWMTDTQYF.

V usage is TRBV19 and J usage is TRBJ1-5; TRBD1 is a possible D gene (6 bases). The CDR3 runs 13 residues. Trimming removed 5 bases at V and 5 bases at J, with 10 bases between. Germline V CDR1 and CDR2: LNHDA, SQIVND (reference sequence). The CDR3 protein is CASSETGHQPQHF. CDR3 bases: TGTGCCAGTAGTGAGACAGGACATCAGCCCCAGCATTTT.

V usage is TRBV11-2 and J usage is TRBJ2-1; 7 bases match TRBD2. The CDR3 runs to 15 residues. From germline, CDR1 is SGHAT and CDR2 FQNNGV. J gave up 0 bases and V 5 bases, and 4 bases lay outside the gene matches. Here the CDR3 reads CASSPGGGSYNEQFF. DNA of the CDR3: TGTGCCAGCAGCCCTGGGGGGGGCTCCTACAATGAGCAGTTCTTC.

This chain links TRBV29-1 with TRBJ1-1; D gene ambiguous. CDR1 and CDR2 from the germline V gene are SQVTM and ANQGSEA. V shed 7 bases and J shed 12 bases, with 21 bases lying between them. This CDR3 comprises 12 residues. The CDR3 spells CSASEAGWESFF. CDR3 nucleotides: TGCAGCGCTTCTGAAGCGGGTTGGGAATCTTTCTTT.

CDR3 sequence: CASSHYAGEETQYF. In DNA, the CDR3 is TGTGCCAGCAGCCACTATGCGGGGGAGGAGACCCAGTACTTC. The chain uses TRBV14 and TRBJ2-5; 7 bases are a match to TRBD2. CDR1 and CDR2 (germline): SGHDN, FVKESK. The CDR3 totals 14 residues. The J segment lost 5 bases and the V segment lost 3 bases, leaving 6 bases of the junction unmatched.

V usage is TRBV5-4 and J usage is TRBJ2-7; 10 positions agree with TRBD1. The junction had 6 bases not matched to a gene; V was cut back by 5 bases and J by 4 bases. Germline CDR1 is SGHNT and CDR2 is YYREEE (reference sequence). The CDR3 consists of 14 residues. This CDR3 reads CASRSGQGSYEQYF. The DNA of the CDR3 is TGTGCCAGCAGGTCGGGACAGGGGAGTTACGAGCAGTACTTC.

The rearrangement joins TRBV6-1 to TRBJ2-7; D is possibly TRBD1 (6 bases). The V gene lost 5 bases and the J gene lost 2 bases, with 10 bases spanning the gap. The length of the CDR3 is 13 residues. Per the germline V gene, CDR1 is MNHNS and CDR2 is SASEGT. CDR3 residues: CASSITGTYEQYF. The CDR3 DNA reads TGTGCCAGCAGTATTACAGGGACCTACGAGCAGTACTTC.

The chain combines TRBV4-1 with TRBJ2-3; no firm D call. Per germline, CDR1 MGHRA and CDR2 YSYEKL. V was trimmed by 1 base and J by 4 bases, leaving 9 bases between them. The CDR3 is 14 amino acids. DNA of the CDR3: TGCGCCAGCAGCCAAGTCACGAGGTCAGATACGCAGTATTTT. Translating gives CASSQVTRSDTQYF.

This rearrangement joins TRBV2 to TRBJ2-5; 7 bases line up with TRBD1. J was trimmed by 2 bases and V by 5 bases; bases with no gene match: 5. This CDR3 spans 14 amino acids. CDR1 and CDR2 (germline): SNHLY, FYNNEI. CDR3 residues: CASSTGQLQETQYF. In DNA, the CDR3 is TGTGCCAGCAGTACGGGACAGCTACAAGAGACCCAGTACTTC.

The rearrangement uses TRBV4-1 and TRBJ2-2, with D hard to call. CDR3 length equals 16 residues. Per germline, CDR1 MGHRA and CDR2 YSYEKL. Trimming removed 0 bases at V and 3 bases at J, with 11 bases between. CDR3 amino acids: CASSQDSGFYTGELFF. CDR3 DNA sequence: TGCGCCAGCAGCCAAGATAGTGGCTTTTACACCGGGGAGCTGTTTTTT.

The V call is TRBV14, the J call TRBJ2-7, with D unclear. Trimming shortened V by 6 bases and J by 5 bases, and 17 bases separated the two germline ends. The CDR3 is 14 residues long. Germline-derived CDR1 and CDR2 are SGHDN and FVKESK. CDR3 sequence: CASRDDKGSHEQYF. DNA for the CDR3: TGTGCCAGCAGGGACGACAAAGGGTCCCACGAGCAGTACTTC.

CDR3 amino acids: CASSSRLQTLYGYTF. In DNA, the CDR3 is TGTGCCAGCAGCTCCAGACTGCAAACCCTCTATGGCTACACCTTC. The V call is TRBV7-8, the J call TRBJ1-2; D uncertain. This CDR3 is built from 15 residues. Trimming shortened V by 4 bases and J by 4 bases, and 16 bases separated the two germline ends. In germline, CDR1 is SGHVS, CDR2 FQNEAQ.

The gene calls are TRBV7-9 and TRBJ2-2; possibly TRBD2 for D (5 bases). The CDR3 is 15 residues long. The V and J ends lost 6 bases and 4 bases respectively, with 15 bases between them. In germline, CDR1 is SEHNR, CDR2 FQNEAQ (reference sequence). The DNA for the CDR3 is TGTGCCAGCAGGTGGACGGGAAAAAGCACCGGGGAGCTGTTTTTT. Its translation: CASRWTGKSTGELFF.

J is TRBJ2-7 and V is TRBV13, with TRBD2 identical over 8 bases. The V gene's germline CDR1 is PRHDT and CDR2 FYEKMQ (reference sequence). The CDR3 length is 15 residues. The V and J ends lost 2 bases and 2 bases, in that order; junction bases with no gene match: 5. In DNA, the CDR3 is TGTGCCAGCAGCTTAAGGGTAGCGGGAACCTACGAGCAGTACTTC. This encodes CASSLRVAGTYEQYF.

V and J are TRBV7-9 and TRBJ1-1; D not resolved. The CDR3 is made up of 15 amino acids. Germline CDR1 is SEHNR and CDR2 is FQNEAQ (reference sequence). Trimming took 0 bases from V and 1 from J, leaving 9 bases between them. The CDR3 is CASSLAALGNTEAFF. The CDR3 DNA is TGTGCCAGCAGCTTAGCGGCTTTAGGGAACACTGAAGCTTTCTTT. The complete variable domain, with remaining parts taken from reference TRBV7-9 and TRBJ1-1, reads DTGVSQNPRHKITKRGQNVTFRCDPISEHNRLYWYRQTLGQGPEFLTYFQNEAQLEKSRLLSDRFSAERPKGSFSTLEIQRTEQGDSAMYLCASSLAALGNTEAFFGQGTRLTVV.

The chain recombines TRBV7-2 with TRBJ1-4, with 8 bases lining up with TRBD1. Germline V gene lookup returns CDR1 SGHTA and CDR2 FQGNSA. CDR3 length: 14 residues. The junction had 3 bases not matched to a gene; V was cut back by 1 base and J by 8 bases. DNA of the CDR3: TGTGCCAGCAGCTTAGGACAGGGGTTCGAAAAACTGTTTTTT. Residues: CASSLGQGFEKLFF.

The chain joins TRBV27 to TRBJ1-4; D perhaps matches TRBD1 (6 bases). The CDR3 runs 15 residues. Between the trimmed V and J ends, which lost 5 bases and 8 bases, there was a span of 18 bases. The germline V gene has CDR1 MNHEY and CDR2 SMNVEV (reference sequence). The CDR3 reads CASSNSLRGAEKLFF. In DNA form, the CDR3 reads TGTGCCAGCAGTAACTCACTGAGGGGGGCAGAAAAACTGTTTTTT.

Comments on this clone: A read error may produce the germline difference seen at one junction end. The V gene is TRBV7-7, the J gene TRBJ2-5; TRBD2 agrees at 7 bases. The germline CDR1 and CDR2 sequences are SSHAT and FNYEAQ (reference sequence). This CDR3 region has 16 residues. The CDR3 loop reads CASSLAGGSRGETQYF. The CDR3 DNA sequence: TGTGCTAGCAGCTTAGCCGGCGGGAGTAGAGGAGAGACCCAGTACTTC.

Concerning this clone itself: The sample carries other DNA sequences with the same CDR3. V gene TRBV29-1 combines with J gene TRBJ2-2; no clear D gene. Germline lookup yields CDR1 SQVTM and CDR2 ANQGSEA. V was shortened by 1 base and J by 6 bases, with 0 bases between the two germline ends. The CDR3 is 10 amino acids. CDR3 in amino acids: CSVEAGELFF. CDR3 DNA: TGCAGCGTTGAAGCCGGGGAGCTGTTTTTT.

The chain links TRBV7-9 to TRBJ1-4; D not resolved. The CDR3 consists of 14 residues. Looked up from germline, CDR1 is SEHNR and CDR2 is FQNEAQ (reference sequence). Trimming shortened V by 5 bases and J by 3 bases, and 10 bases separated the two germline ends. This chain's CDR3 is CASSHKVANEKLFF. In DNA form, the CDR3 reads TGTGCCAGCAGCCATAAGGTCGCTAATGAAAAACTGTTTTTT.

This clone was seen a single time. The chain uses TRBV6-1 and TRBJ2-1; D gene ambiguous. Per germline, CDR1 MNHNS and CDR2 SASEGT. This CDR3 has 14 amino acids. V lost 4 bases, J lost 2 bases, and 9 bases lay in between. The CDR3 spells CASSGSDAYNEQFF. CDR3 nucleotide sequence: TGTGCCAGCAGTGGGTCAGACGCCTACAATGAGCAGTTCTTC.

The chain has TRBV13 and TRBJ1-1; D is uncertain. Per the germline V gene, CDR1 is PRHDT and CDR2 is FYEKMQ (reference sequence). V shed 2 bases and J shed 0 bases, with 7 bases lying between them. The CDR3 has 14 amino acids. The CDR3, as DNA: TGTGCCAGCAGCTTAACGGAGATGAACACTGAAGCTTTCTTT. Its translation: CASSLTEMNTEAFF.

The chain has TRBV7-2 and TRBJ1-2, with a weak D call TRBD1 (5 bases). Trimming stripped 4 bases from V and 5 bases from J, with 17 bases between. CDR1 SGHTA and CDR2 FQGNSA come from the germline V gene. The CDR3 runs 15 residues. Here the CDR3 DNA reads TGTGCCAGCAGCTCCACGGCGGGGGGTGGATATGGCTACACCTTC. Protein product: CASSSTAGGGYGYTF.

On this clone: The same CDR3 can be traced to other DNA sequences in this sample. The chain combines TRBV27 with TRBJ2-1, with 7 bases that match TRBD2. The trim removed 3 bases at V and 0 bases at J, leaving 2 bases unmatched. This CDR3 contains 15 residues. Germline CDR1 reads MNHEY; CDR2 reads SMNVEV (reference sequence). This CDR3 is CASSLLAGSYNEQFF. For the CDR3, the DNA is TGTGCCAGCAGTTTGTTAGCGGGCTCCTACAATGAGCAGTTCTTC.

Concerning this clone: Other DNA sequences in the same sample also yield this CDR3. This sequence joins TRBV7-9 and TRBJ2-1; D unclear. The CDR3 covers 10 residues. V lost 3 bases and J lost 8, with 2 bases in between. Germline V gene lookup returns CDR1 SEHNR and CDR2 FQNEAQ (reference sequence). The CDR3 here is CASSLHEQFF. The CDR3 region has the DNA TGTGCCAGCAGCTTGCATGAGCAGTTCTTC.

This chain uses TRBV10-1 with TRBJ2-7; TRBD1 or TRBD2 may be the D gene (5 bases each). This CDR3 comprises 13 residues. The germline V and J ends were trimmed by 2 bases and 5 bases, with 10 bases remaining between them. From germline, CDR1 is WNHNN and CDR2 SYGVQD (reference sequence). Here the CDR3 DNA reads TGCGCCAGCAGTGAGGCAGGGACCCACGAGCAGTACTTC. Protein: CASSEAGTHEQYF.

This sequence joins TRBV11-2 and TRBJ2-3; 10 nucleotides align to TRBD1. CDR3 length equals 15 residues. Germline CDR1 is SGHAT and CDR2 is FQNNGV. V shed 1 base, J shed 4 bases, and the junction held 2 bases outside the gene matches. The CDR3: CASSLAGTGADTQYF. CDR3 nucleotide sequence: TGTGCCAGCAGCTTAGCTGGGACAGGGGCAGATACGCAGTATTTT.